This T cell receptor (beta chain) is from a study of vaccination effects on CD4 cells after COVID-19. In germline, CDR1 is LGHNA, CDR2 YSLEER. With V trimmed by 1 base and J by 1 base, 17 bases remained unmatched. The CDR3 is 20 amino acids. This clone has just one count. What it recognizes is unknown. ViraFEST used viral peptide pools to expand antigen-specific CD4+ T cells before sequencing. The culture ran for roughly ten days before CD4+ T cells were isolated. The infection with SARS-CoV-2 (confirmed by PCR) occurred in this person between March and December 2020. The assay was immunoSEQ multiplex PCR, and TCRdb's table has in-frame clones only and misses some. Among more than 20,000 clones, approximately 80% were seen once, and the ten largest hold around 21%.

The origin of this receptor is a human donor who had a prior SARS-CoV-2 infection. The V gene is TRBV4-3, the J gene TRBJ2-7; 9 nucleotides agree with TRBD2. The source was CD4+ T cells from PBMCs cultured with HCoV-NL63 spike peptides, collected before COVID-19 vaccination. CDR3 bases: TGCGCCAGCAGCCAAGTTTGGGGCAACCGGGGACTAGCTAGATCCTACGAGCAGTACTTC. Its translation is CASSQVWGNRGLARSYEQYF.